The clone carrying this TCR beta chain was seen ten or more times. Its target is not known. TCRdb re-called the 5' RACE reads with MiXCR, one entry per CDR3 protein. Seen here are about 320,000 distinct CDR3 sequences, roughly 13% observed once, and the top ten hold under 25%. This sample is drawn from a study of T-cell memory formation after mild COVID-19. The overall study: Clusters of TCRs were largely donor specific. Whole-study findings and limits: The authors did not confirm SARS-CoV-2 specificity of second-wave clones peaking day 37. Later expanders leaned CD4+, whereas clones that contracted between day 15 and 85 were balanced CD4/CD8.

The CDR3 totals 15 residues. V lost 5 bases and J lost 3, with 14 bases in between. Germline V gives CDR1 LNHDA, CDR2 SQIVND (reference sequence). The sequence was obtained from a man between 18 and 35 years old who had mild COVID-19 (a few samples of this study predate the infection). Cell type and time point are not known. The sample comprised PBMCs or a T cell subset sorted from them (not recorded which). The chain combines TRBV19 with TRBJ1-5; a weak D match, TRBD1 (6 bases). CDR3 protein: CASSPRQAYNQPQHF. The CDR3 region has the DNA TGTGCCAGTAGTCCTAGACAGGCCTACAATCAGCCCCAGCATTTT.